The 31 T cell receptor beta chains in this list originate from one sample, sequenced in a study of blood T cell repertoires in COVID-19. Sequencing was performed with immunoSEQ multiplex PCR; in TCRdb, only in-frame clones are kept and a portion is missing. Counted here are about 180,000 clones, around 83% occurring once; the ten biggest clones make up 1.5% to 1.7%. The sequenced sample consisted of peripheral blood. Source of these receptors: a human donor in a cohort sampled during active COVID-19.

CDR3 in DNA: TGTGCCAGCAGCAAGTTGACAGGGAACAATCAGCCCCAGCATTTT. Translating gives CASSKLTGNNQPQHF. The rearrangement links TRBV4-2 to TRBJ1-5, with TRBD1 matching over 7 bases. V lost 5 bases, J lost 3 bases, and 7 bases stayed unmatched. This CDR3 comprises 15 residues. CDR1 is LGHNA and CDR2 is YNFKEQ in the germline V gene.

This chain links TRBV12-2 with TRBJ2-7; the table's D call, TRBD2, has no DNA check behind it. TRBV12-2 is marked as a pseudogene. The CDR3 covers 20 residues. The chain's CDR3 is CASRFLLKMKAGGRRGEQYF. For the CDR3, the DNA is TGTGCAAGTCGCTTTTTGTTAAAAATGAAAGCGGGAGGTCGCCGGGGCGAGCAGTACTTC.

The chain joins TRBV7-8 to TRBJ1-2; TRBD1 matches 10 bases. V was pared by 0 bases and J by 8 bases, with 9 bases of the junction left unmatched. Germline V CDR1 and CDR2: SGHVS, FQNEAQ. The CDR3 spans 16 residues. CDR3: CASSLARDRGVEGYTF. Here the CDR3 DNA reads TGTGCCAGCAGCTTAGCCCGGGACAGGGGAGTTGAGGGCTACACCTTC.

V and J are TRBV19 and TRBJ1-1; D not resolved. The germline V gene has CDR1 LNHDA and CDR2 SQIVND (reference sequence). Trimming left V 0 bases short and J 4 bases short, with 9 bases between. The CDR3 runs to 14 residues. CDR3 coding DNA: TGTGCCAGTAGTATAGACCTCGGAGGCACTGAAGCTTTCTTT. Amino acids: CASSIDLGGTEAFF. Full variable domain (outside the CDR3, taken from reference TRBV19 and TRBJ1-1): DGGITQSPKYLFRKEGQNVTLSCEQNLNHDAMYWYRQDPGQGLRLIYYSQIVNDFQKGDIAEGYSVSREKKESFPLTVTSAQKNPTAFYLCASSIDLGGTEAFFGQGTRLTVV.

This clone came up once. The rearrangement links TRBV7-9 to TRBJ1-5, with TRBD1 matching 8 bases. The length of the CDR3 is 14 residues. J gave up 7 bases and V 5 bases, and 7 bases lay outside the gene matches. Per germline, CDR1 SEHNR and CDR2 FQNEAQ (reference sequence). CDR3 sequence (DNA): TGTGCCAGCAGCCTGACAGGGGAAGGGCAGCCCCAGCATTTT. It specifies CASSLTGEGQPQHF.

This clone came up once. The V call is TRBV3-1 (or the pseudogene TRBV3-2), the J call TRBJ2-4; 7 positions agree with TRBD2. The CDR3 contains 15 residues. Per germline, CDR1 LGHDT and CDR2 YNNKEL (reference sequence). The junction had 7 bases not matched to a gene; V was cut back by 1 base and J by 7 bases. Written as DNA, the CDR3 is TGTGCCAGCAGCCAAGTCCTAGCGGACAAGAACATTCAGTACTTC. It codes for CASSQVLADKNIQYF.

This clone was found once. The CDR3: CASSLGQGGSYGYTF. The CDR3 DNA is TGTGCCAGCAGCCTTGGACAGGGCGGATCTTATGGCTACACCTTC. The chain uses TRBV3-1 (or the pseudogene TRBV3-2) and TRBJ1-2, with 8 bases that match TRBD1. The CDR3 length is 15 residues. Germline V gene lookup returns CDR1 LGHDT and CDR2 YNNKEL (reference sequence). V lost 4 bases, J lost 5 bases, and 9 bases stayed unmatched.

A single count supports this clone. V usage is TRBV6-5 and J usage is TRBJ2-3, with TRBD1 matching over 7 bases. V shed 4 bases and J 5 bases; nucleotides not matched to a gene: 9. In germline, CDR1 is MNHEY, CDR2 SVGAGI. There are 15 residues in the CDR3. DNA for the CDR3: TGTGCCAGCAGTTTTCAAAACCGGGACAGAGATACGCAGTATTTT. Protein sequence: CASSFQNRDRDTQYF.

J is TRBJ2-1 and V is TRBV5-1; D is undetermined. This CDR3 comprises 14 residues. Looked up from germline, CDR1 is SGHRS and CDR2 is YFSETQ. The V end was cut by 0 bases, the J end by 5 bases, with 9 bases between. The CDR3 region is CASSLEWADNEQFF. CDR3 nucleotide sequence: TGCGCCAGCAGCTTGGAATGGGCTGACAATGAGCAGTTCTTC.

This sequence joins TRBV19 and TRBJ1-2; D call uncertain. The CDR3 loop spans 15 amino acids. CDR1 and CDR2 (germline): LNHDA, SQIVND (reference sequence). The V and J ends lost 3 bases and 3 bases respectively, with 14 bases between them. CDR3 DNA sequence: TGTGCCAGTAGTATGAAGGCAGAACTATACTATGGCTACACCTTC. It is translated as CASSMKAELYYGYTF. The variable domain in full, with the rest retrieved from reference TRBV19 and TRBJ1-2, is DGGITQSPKYLFRKEGQNVTLSCEQNLNHDAMYWYRQDPGQGLRLIYYSQIVNDFQKGDIAEGYSVSREKKESFPLTVTSAQKNPTAFYLCASSMKAELYYGYTFGSGTRLTVV.

The chain joins TRBV20-1 to TRBJ2-7, with D uncertain. Looked up from germline, CDR1 is DFQATT and CDR2 is SNEGSKA (reference sequence). The CDR3 consists of 15 residues. V shed 3 bases and J shed 0 bases, with 15 bases lying between them. The CDR3 sequence is CSASGRLLSSYEQYF. CDR3 in DNA: TGCAGTGCTAGTGGGCGACTTCTGAGCTCCTACGAGCAGTACTTC.

This sequence joins TRBV7-2 and TRBJ2-2; a possible D gene is TRBD2 (5 bases). Germline values: CDR1 SGHTA, CDR2 FQGNSA. CDR3 length equals 16 residues. Trimming removed 2 bases from V and 8 bases from J, with 18 bases in between. This CDR3 reads CASSLSRVPASGELFF. The CDR3 DNA is TGTGCCAGCAGCTTATCGCGGGTACCGGCTTCGGGGGAGCTGTTTTTT.

The chain couples TRBV14 to TRBJ2-2; D remains ambiguous. From germline, CDR1 is SGHDN and CDR2 FVKESK. The V and J ends lost 4 bases and 1 base respectively, with 10 bases between them. This CDR3 has 15 residues. The CDR3 reads CASSREVGNTGELFF. The CDR3 nucleotides are TGTGCCAGCAGCCGTGAAGTCGGGAACACCGGGGAGCTGTTTTTT.

For this clone: One end of the junction fails to match germline, which may point to a read error. The chain links TRBV2 to TRBJ2-5; 9 bases agree with TRBD2. This CDR3 has 16 amino acids. The germline gives CDR1 SNHLY, CDR2 FYNNEI. The CDR3 DNA reads TGTGCCAGCAGTAAAGCTAGGCTAGCGGGGAGAGAGACCCAGTACTTC. This sequence encodes CASSKARLAGRETQYF.

The genes are TRBV2 and TRBJ2-7; 15 bases line up with TRBD2. Per the germline V gene, CDR1 is SNHLY and CDR2 is FYNNEI. The CDR3 covers 15 residues. J gave up 6 bases and V 6 bases, and 6 bases lay outside the gene matches. CDR3 loop: CASRGLAGGPSEQYF. The CDR3 DNA sequence: TGTGCCAGCAGGGGACTAGCGGGGGGCCCTAGCGAGCAGTACTTC.

V is TRBV27 and J is TRBJ1-2; D is ambiguous. V gave up 3 bases and J gave up 6 bases, with 11 bases separating them. Germline V gene data show CDR1 as MNHEY and CDR2 as SMNVEV (reference sequence). The CDR3 is 13 amino acids. The chain's CDR3 is CASSFGGGDGYTF. The DNA for the CDR3 is TGTGCCAGCAGTTTTGGAGGCGGTGATGGCTACACCTTC.

In its sample, this clone was seen a few times. The chain couples TRBV19 to TRBJ2-7; the D gene is possibly TRBD2 (5 bases). Trimming cost V 3 bases and J 7 bases, with 10 bases left between them. The CDR3 spans 12 residues. Germline assignment: CDR1 LNHDA and CDR2 SQIVND (reference sequence). CDR3 amino acids: CASSMDWEEQYF. The CDR3 nucleotides are TGTGCCAGTAGTATGGATTGGGAGGAGCAGTACTTC.

V is TRBV5-6 and J is TRBJ2-7; weak D call: TRBD2 (6 bases). CDR1 is SGHDT and CDR2 is YYEEEE in the germline V gene. The CDR3 extends over 16 amino acids. V lost 5 bases, J lost 0 bases, and 18 bases lay in between. The CDR3 here is CASSGRRQGGSYEQYF. CDR3 nucleotides: TGTGCCAGCAGTGGGAGGCGGCAGGGAGGCTCCTACGAGCAGTACTTC. Full variable domain (outside the CDR3, taken from reference TRBV5-6 and TRBJ2-7): DAGVTQSPTHLIKTRGQQVTLRCSPKSGHDTVSWYQQALGQGPQFIFQYYEEEERQRGNFPDRFSGHQFPNYSSELNVNALLLGDSALYLCASSGRRQGGSYEQYFGPGTRLTVT.

The rearrangement links TRBV6-5 to TRBJ2-7, with TRBD2 matching over 8 bases. This CDR3 spans 15 amino acids. The V segment lost 8 bases and the J segment 7 bases; nucleotides outside the gene matches: 16. From germline, CDR1 is MNHEY and CDR2 SVGAGI. The DNA for the CDR3 is TGTGCCAGCTCCAGGCTAGCGGGCAGACCGATAGAGCAGTACTTC. As protein: CASSRLAGRPIEQYF.

The chain combines TRBV6-1 with TRBJ1-6, with TRBD1 as a possible D gene (6 bases). V dropped 2 bases and J dropped 5 bases, with 13 bases sitting between them. CDR1 and CDR2 from the germline V gene are MNHNS and SASEGT. The CDR3 spans 16 residues. The CDR3 loop reads CASSEIIQGNNSPLHF. The CDR3 DNA reads as TGTGCCAGCAGTGAAATTATTCAGGGGAATAATTCACCCCTCCACTTT.

The V call is TRBV19, the J call TRBJ2-5, with TRBD2 matching over 16 bases. The CDR3 covers 16 residues. V lost 5 bases and J lost 2; bases outside the gene matches: 2. Germline loops: CDR1 LNHDA, CDR2 SQIVND (reference sequence). As DNA, the CDR3 is TGTGCCAGTAGTGGGACTAGCGGGGGGGTACAAGAGACCCAGTACTTC. It translates to CASSGTSGGVQETQYF. The variable domain in full, completed from reference TRBV19 and TRBJ2-5, reads DGGITQSPKYLFRKEGQNVTLSCEQNLNHDAMYWYRQDPGQGLRLIYYSQIVNDFQKGDIAEGYSVSREKKESFPLTVTSAQKNPTAFYLCASSGTSGGVQETQYFGPGTRLLVL.

The DNA of the CDR3 is TGCGCCAGCAGCTTGGACTTCACCTCCTCCTACGAGCAGTACTTC. Protein product: CASSLDFTSSYEQYF. The chain recombines TRBV5-1 with TRBJ2-7, with D uncertain. V gave up 0 bases and J gave up 0 bases, with 10 bases separating them. CDR3 length equals 15 residues. Germline assignment: CDR1 SGHRS and CDR2 YFSETQ. The variable domain in full, completed from reference TRBV5-1 and TRBJ2-7, reads KAGVTQTPRYLIKTRGQQVTLSCSPISGHRSVSWYQQTPGQGLQFLFEYFSETQRNKGNFPGRFSGRQFSNSRSEMNVSTLELGDSALYLCASSLDFTSSYEQYFGPGTRLTVT.

The V call is TRBV11-3, the J call TRBJ2-1, with TRBD2 matching 11 bases. CDR1 and CDR2 (germline): SGHNT, YENEEA. Germline trimming cut 4 bases from V and 8 bases from J; bases unmatched to any gene: 7. The CDR3 consists of 15 residues. The chain's CDR3 is CASSSSSGRLDEQFF. The CDR3 nucleotides are TGTGCCAGCAGCTCGTCTAGCGGGAGGCTCGATGAGCAGTTCTTC.

The V gene is TRBV6-5, the J gene TRBJ2-2, with a possible D match to TRBD1 (5 bases). Germline V gene data show CDR1 as MNHEY and CDR2 as SVGAGI. The CDR3 spans 15 residues. Trimming left V 2 bases short and J 0 bases short, with 7 bases between. The CDR3 loop reads CASSYGAANTGELFF. CDR3 DNA sequence: TGTGCCAGCAGTTACGGGGCTGCGAACACCGGGGAGCTGTTTTTT.

The chain uses TRBV10-2 and TRBJ2-7, with D maybe TRBD2 (6 bases). Germline V gene data show CDR1 as WSHSY and CDR2 as SAAADI. V was clipped by 6 bases and J by 7 bases, with 13 bases between them. The CDR3 contains 12 residues. The CDR3 DNA is TGCGCCAGCAGCCCTTCGGGGGTGGAGCAGTACTTC. This codes for CASSPSGVEQYF.

The table lists this clone with a few counts. This chain uses TRBV3-1 (or the pseudogene TRBV3-2) with TRBJ2-7, with 9 bases lining up with TRBD2. This CDR3 comprises 16 residues. The germline V gene encodes CDR1 LGHDT and CDR2 YNNKEL (reference sequence). Trimming removed 3 bases from V and 1 base from J; junction bases left unmatched: 7. CDR3 region: CASSQASGKGSYEQYF. CDR3 coding DNA: TGTGCCAGCAGCCAGGCTAGCGGGAAGGGGTCCTACGAGCAGTACTTC.

The chain employs TRBV28 and TRBJ1-5; possible D gene TRBD1, 6 bases. The V gene's germline CDR1 is MDHEN and CDR2 SYDVKM. Trimming took 6 bases from V and 4 from J, leaving 13 bases between them. The CDR3 runs 14 residues. As DNA, the CDR3 is TGTGCCAGCAGGGCCGGGGGGCTTAATCAGCCCCAGCATTTT. Its protein is CASRAGGLNQPQHF.

This clone was counted a few times. The rearrangement uses TRBV7-9 and TRBJ2-7; D is undetermined. V was trimmed by 5 bases and J by 3 bases, leaving 8 bases between them. The CDR3 loop spans 12 amino acids. Per the germline V gene, CDR1 is SEHNR and CDR2 is FQNEAQ (reference sequence). CDR3 DNA sequence: TGTGCCAGCAGCATGACATACTACGAGCAGTACTTC. Amino acids: CASSMTYYEQYF.

This chain uses TRBV6-6 with TRBJ1-1; D perhaps matches TRBD1 (6 bases). The CDR3 totals 15 residues. Germline V gene data show CDR1 as MNHNY and CDR2 as SVGAGI (reference sequence). V was cut by 4 bases and J by 5 bases, with 17 bases left in between. The CDR3 region is CASSSRGGAWTEAFF. CDR3 DNA: TGTGCCAGCAGTTCCCGAGGGGGGGCTTGGACTGAAGCTTTCTTT.

CDR3 in DNA: TGTGCCAGCACAACAGGGGGCGATGTTAATGGAGCTTTCTTT. Translating it yields CASTTGGDVNGAFF. The rearrangement uses TRBV6-5 and TRBJ1-1, with TRBD1 matching over 9 bases. Germline CDR1 is MNHEY and CDR2 is SVGAGI. The CDR3 contains 14 residues. V trimming: 7 bases; J trimming: 10 bases; junction bases outside the gene matches: 13.

V is TRBV29-1 and J is TRBJ1-1; 10 nucleotides match TRBD1. With V trimmed by 7 bases and J by 1 base, 3 bases remained unmatched. CDR1 is SQVTM, CDR2 ANQGSEA, per germline. CDR3 size: 13 residues. CDR3 bases: TGCAGCGACGGACAGGGGGAGAACACTGAAGCTTTCTTT. Translated: CSDGQGENTEAFF.